The 31 T cell receptor beta chains given below trace back to one sample, sequenced in a study of blood T cell repertoires in COVID-19. Sequencing was performed with immunoSEQ multiplex PCR; in TCRdb, only in-frame clones are kept and a portion is missing. The repertoire consists of 100,000 to 140,000 clones, with approximately 84% occurring once and the leading ten covering less than 5%. Sequencing input: peripheral blood. The receptors shown here come from a human donor in a cohort sampled during active COVID-19.

This clone was detected a few times. CDR3 nucleotide sequence: TGTGCCAGCAGCCTGGGACACCCCAATCAGCCCCAGCATTTT. This encodes CASSLGHPNQPQHF. The rearrangement links TRBV7-3 to TRBJ1-5; a weak D match, TRBD1 (6 bases). CDR1 and CDR2 from the germline V gene are SGHTA and FQGTGA. CDR3 length: 14 residues. V lost 5 bases to trimming and J lost 3 bases, with 11 bases between them.

The rearrangement uses TRBV14 and TRBJ2-5; the D gene is possibly TRBD1 (5 bases). The CDR3 loop spans 12 amino acids. Germline V lookup: CDR1 SGHDN, CDR2 FVKESK. V was clipped by 6 bases and J by 5 bases, with 10 bases between them. CDR3 bases: TGTGCCAGCAGGGACATGGGGGAGACCCAGTACTTC. Residues: CASRDMGETQYF.

The J gene is TRBJ2-2, the V gene TRBV7-2; 7 bases are a match to TRBD1. Germline loops: CDR1 SGHTA, CDR2 FQGNSA. The junction had 4 bases not matched to a gene; V was cut back by 5 bases and J by 4 bases. The CDR3 runs 14 residues. DNA of the CDR3: TGTGCCAGCAGCAAGGGACAGCTCACCGGGGAGCTGTTTTTT. It codes for CASSKGQLTGELFF.

The chain combines TRBV6-5 with TRBJ1-1; 11 bases are a match to TRBD1. The V segment lost 7 bases and the J segment 0 bases; nucleotides outside the gene matches: 4. Germline loops: CDR1 MNHEY, CDR2 SVGAGI. CDR3 length: 15 amino acids. CDR3 DNA sequence: TGTGCCAGCACAGGACAGGGGGCCTTGAACACTGAAGCTTTCTTT. It translates to CASTGQGALNTEAFF.

J is TRBJ2-1 and V is TRBV19, with 14 nucleotides matching TRBD2. CDR3 length: 20 residues. CDR1 and CDR2 (germline): LNHDA, SQIVND (reference sequence). The J segment lost 2 bases and the V segment lost 1 base, leaving 10 bases of the junction unmatched. CDR3 loop: CASSIAPPGTSGRPYNEQFF. In DNA, the CDR3 is TGTGCCAGTAGTATAGCCCCCCCCGGGACTAGCGGGAGACCCTACAATGAGCAGTTCTTC.

The chain joins TRBV30 to TRBJ1-4; D not certain. This CDR3 has 12 amino acids. V lost 2 bases and J lost 4, with 5 bases in between. Germline CDR1 is GTSNPN and CDR2 is SVGIG (reference sequence). The CDR3, as DNA: TGTGCCTGGAGTCGAGTTAATGAAAAACTGTTTTTT. This encodes CAWSRVNEKLFF. Filled out from reference TRBV30 and TRBJ1-4, the complete variable domain reads SQTIHQWPATLVQPVGSPLSLECTVEGTSNPNLYWYRQAAGRGLQLLFYSVGIGQISSEVPQNLSASRPQDRQFILSSKKLLLSDSGFYLCAWSRVNEKLFFGSGTQLSVL.

The gene calls are TRBV6-6 and TRBJ1-3; TRBD1 aligns across 7 bases. J was trimmed by 2 bases and V by 5 bases; bases with no gene match: 9. The CDR3 has 16 residues. In germline, CDR1 is MNHNY, CDR2 SVGAGI (reference sequence). This CDR3 reads CASSHIGQVPGNTIYF. The CDR3 DNA reads TGTGCCAGCAGTCACATAGGACAGGTTCCTGGAAACACCATATATTTT.

This clone was seen once. The V and J genes are TRBV6-4 and TRBJ1-5; no definite D call. Per germline, CDR1 MRHNA and CDR2 SNTAGT. This CDR3 is built from 13 residues. V lost 8 bases to trimming and J lost 3 bases, with 11 bases between them. The DNA for the CDR3 is TGTGCCAGCTCGACTGAATACAATCAGCCCCAGCATTTT. Protein: CASSTEYNQPQHF.

The gene calls are TRBV2 and TRBJ1-2; D is possibly TRBD1 (5 bases). The CDR3 extends over 12 amino acids. Germline CDR1 reads SNHLY; CDR2 reads FYNNEI. The V and J ends lost 5 bases and 4 bases respectively, with 8 bases between them. The CDR3 sequence: CASSTDSYGYTF. The CDR3, as DNA: TGTGCCAGCAGTACCGACAGCTATGGCTACACCTTC.

The chain carries TRBV2 and TRBJ2-3, with TRBD2 identical over 11 bases. The CDR3 consists of 14 residues. CDR1 and CDR2 (germline): SNHLY, FYNNEI. V lost 6 bases to trimming and J lost 4 bases; unmatched junction nucleotides: 3. CDR3 sequence reads: CASRLAGGSDTQYF. DNA for the CDR3: TGTGCCAGCAGGCTAGCGGGAGGCTCAGATACGCAGTATTTT.

CDR3 loop: CASSDGLAGVSDTQYF. In DNA, the CDR3 is TGCGCCAGCAGTGACGGACTAGCGGGAGTATCGGATACGCAGTATTTT. This chain joins TRBV10-2 and TRBJ2-3, with TRBD2 matching 13 bases. Looked up from germline, CDR1 is WSHSY and CDR2 is SAAADI. This CDR3 is built from 16 residues. V gave up 3 bases and J gave up 6 bases; unmatched junction bases: 6.

The gene calls are TRBV9 and TRBJ2-5, with 9 positions matching TRBD1. Germline CDR1 is SGDLS and CDR2 is YYNGEE. V lost 3 bases to trimming and J lost 4 bases; unmatched junction nucleotides: 7. The CDR3 is made up of 15 amino acids. In DNA, the CDR3 is TGTGCCAGCAGCGGGGGACAGGGAATGGTAGAGACCCAGTACTTC. Amino acid sequence: CASSGGQGMVETQYF.

The chain couples TRBV28 to TRBJ2-1; D remains ambiguous. This CDR3 has 12 amino acids. Trimming left V 10 bases short and J 13 bases short, with 20 bases between. CDR1 MDHEN and CDR2 SYDVKM come from the germline V gene. This chain's CDR3 is CATTRVAMLQFF. In nucleotides, the CDR3 is TGTGCCACAACACGGGTGGCAATGCTACAGTTCTTC.

V and J are TRBV10-3 and TRBJ2-5, with a weak D call TRBD1 (6 bases). CDR1 and CDR2 from the germline V gene are ENHRY and SYGVKD. The germline V and J ends were trimmed by 3 bases and 4 bases, with 24 bases remaining between them. There are 18 residues in the CDR3. CDR3 nucleotide sequence: TGTGCCATCAGTGACAACGGACCGACTACCCTCAGGGGAGAGACCCAGTACTTC. It is translated as CAISDNGPTTLRGETQYF.

The J gene is TRBJ2-4, the V gene TRBV6-1, with D possibly TRBD1 on 6 matching bases. The CDR3 runs to 15 residues. Germline V gives CDR1 MNHNS, CDR2 SASEGT. Trimming removed 4 bases at V and 2 bases at J, with 12 bases between. CDR3 region: CASSVAQGSKNIQYF. In DNA, the CDR3 is TGTGCCAGCAGTGTAGCCCAGGGGTCCAAAAACATTCAGTACTTC.

CDR3 DNA: TGTGCCAGCAGCAAAGAGAACGGGACTAGCGGGGGTCTGTCCTACGAGCAGTACGTC. Amino acid sequence: CASSKENGTSGGLSYEQYV. The chain employs TRBV21-1 and TRBJ2-7; whether TRBD2, the table's D call, matches the DNA was not checked. TRBV21-1 counts as a pseudogene. This CDR3 is 19 amino acids long.

The chain employs TRBV4-1 and TRBJ1-1; D possibly corresponds to TRBD1 (6 bases). This CDR3 spans 14 amino acids. The V and J ends lost 0 bases and 1 base respectively, with 6 bases between them. The germline gives CDR1 MGHRA, CDR2 YSYEKL. CDR3 in DNA: TGCGCCAGCAGCCAAGACAGGGGGAACACTGAAGCTTTCTTT. This codes for CASSQDRGNTEAFF.

Concerning this clone: Other DNA sequences of this sample code for an identical CDR3. This chain joins TRBV19 and TRBJ2-1; 10 positions match TRBD2. The V gene end was trimmed by 3 bases and the J gene end by 5 bases; junction bases not matched to a gene: 1. Per the germline V gene, CDR1 is LNHDA and CDR2 is SQIVND (reference sequence). This CDR3 has 14 residues. This chain's CDR3 is CASSMLAGDNEQFF. The CDR3 nucleotides read TGTGCCAGTAGTATGCTAGCGGGAGACAATGAGCAGTTCTTC.

The chain has TRBV27 and TRBJ1-5; no definite D call. Between the trimmed V and J ends, which lost 3 bases and 0 bases, there was a span of 9 bases. There are 15 residues in the CDR3. CDR1 MNHEY and CDR2 SMNVEV come from the germline V gene (reference sequence). The chain's CDR3 is CASSFTAVSNQPQHF. CDR3 bases: TGTGCCAGCAGTTTTACGGCGGTTAGCAATCAGCCCCAGCATTTT.

The genes are TRBV18 and TRBJ2-7, with a tentative D call TRBD1 (5 bases). The CDR3 has 14 residues. Germline V CDR1 and CDR2: KGHSH, LQKENI. V was shortened by 4 bases and J by 4 bases, with 14 bases between the two germline ends. CDR3 DNA: TGTGCCAGCTCACTTGGACAAATCGGGTACGAGCAGTACTTC. Amino acid sequence: CASSLGQIGYEQYF.

The genes are TRBV2 and TRBJ1-6, with D hard to call. CDR1 and CDR2 (germline): SNHLY, FYNNEI. The CDR3 runs to 16 residues. The ends were cut back, 6 bases at V and 2 bases at J, with 14 bases in the middle. The CDR3 DNA reads as TGTGCCAGCAGCCGCCAGGCTCGAGCCTATAATTCACCCCTCCACTTT. Encoded protein: CASSRQARAYNSPLHF.

The rearrangement links TRBV11-2 to TRBJ2-2; 7 positions match TRBD2. CDR1 and CDR2 (germline): SGHAT, FQNNGV. V shed 5 bases and J 0 bases; nucleotides not matched to a gene: 6. CDR3 length: 16 amino acids. The CDR3 region is CASSPLADPNTGELFF. CDR3 DNA: TGTGCCAGCAGCCCCCTAGCGGACCCGAACACCGGGGAGCTGTTTTTT.

This chain connects TRBV5-1 to TRBJ2-3; 8 bases are a match to TRBD1. V shed 1 base and J 2 bases; nucleotides not matched to a gene: 3. The CDR3 runs to 15 residues. From germline, CDR1 is SGHRS and CDR2 YFSETQ. CDR3 DNA sequence: TGCGCCAGCAGCTTGACAGGGGGTGACACAGATACGCAGTATTTT. Its protein is CASSLTGGDTDTQYF.

In DNA form, the CDR3 reads TGTGCCAGCAGCTTAGATCGCGCGAGGGAGGCTACGCAGTATTTT. It is translated as CASSLDRAREATQYF. This chain connects TRBV11-3 to TRBJ2-3; maybe TRBD2 (6 bases). The CDR3 runs 15 residues. The germline V gene encodes CDR1 SGHNT and CDR2 YENEEA. Trimming cost V 0 bases and J 8 bases, with 15 bases left between them. Using reference TRBV11-3 and TRBJ2-3 for the parts outside the CDR3, the full variable domain is EAGVVQSPRYKIIEKKQPVAFWCNPISGHNTLYWYLQNLGQGPELLIRYENEEAVDDSQLPKDRFSAERLKGVDSTLKIQPAELGDSAVYLCASSLDRAREATQYFGPGTRLTVL.

DNA for the CDR3: TGTGCCAGCAGCCGTCCCTGGGACTACTTTCGGAATGAGCAGTTCTTC. Encoded protein: CASSRPWDYFRNEQFF. The rearrangement joins TRBV7-2 to TRBJ2-1, with 7 bases that match TRBD2. Germline CDR1 SGHTA, CDR2 FQGNSA. V shed 5 bases, J shed 7 bases, and the junction held 14 bases outside the gene matches. The CDR3 has 16 amino acids.

The chain couples TRBV14 to TRBJ2-1; 8 nucleotides match TRBD2. Germline V lookup: CDR1 SGHDN, CDR2 FVKESK. The CDR3 runs 16 residues. J was trimmed by 7 bases and V by 0 bases; bases with no gene match: 8. The DNA of the CDR3 is TGTGCCAGCAGCCAAGATTCGGGACTAGGCAGGAATGAGCAGTTCTTC. This codes for CASSQDSGLGRNEQFF. Together with reference TRBV14 and TRBJ2-1, the CDR3 gives the full variable domain: EAGVTQFPSHSVIEKGQTVTLRCDPISGHDNLYWYRRVMGKEIKFLLHFVKESKQDESGMPNNRFLAERTGGTYSTLKVQPAELEDSGVYFCASSQDSGLGRNEQFFGPGTRLTVL.

V usage is TRBV7-9 and J usage is TRBJ1-1; possible D gene TRBD1, 6 bases. The CDR3 runs to 14 residues. Germline loops: CDR1 SEHNR, CDR2 FQNEAQ (reference sequence). V lost 1 base and J 4 bases, leaving 10 bases between the germline ends. The CDR3 nucleotides read TGTGCCAGCAGCTTAGTTCAGGGGTCCACTGAAGCTTTCTTT. Translating it yields CASSLVQGSTEAFF.

The chain joins TRBV2 to TRBJ2-5; 7 bases fit TRBD1. The V gene end was trimmed by 8 bases and the J gene end by 3 bases; junction bases not matched to a gene: 6. This CDR3 region has 13 residues. Germline V gives CDR1 SNHLY, CDR2 FYNNEI. Here the CDR3 reads CASGGQNKETQYF. CDR3 DNA sequence: TGTGCCAGCGGGGGACAGAATAAAGAGACCCAGTACTTC.

The chain couples TRBV7-2 to TRBJ2-2; 8 bases map to TRBD2. V gave up 5 bases and J gave up 6 bases; unmatched junction bases: 11. This CDR3 spans 16 amino acids. The germline gives CDR1 SGHTA, CDR2 FQGNSA. The CDR3 nucleotides are TGTGCCAGCAGCCAAAATCAGCGGGAGATTTCCGGGGAGCTGTTTTTT. Translation: CASSQNQREISGELFF.

The V gene is TRBV28, the J gene TRBJ2-7, with TRBD2 matching 12 bases. CDR3 length equals 17 residues. The junction had 8 bases not matched to a gene; V was cut back by 5 bases and J by 0 bases. Germline V CDR1 and CDR2: MDHEN, SYDVKM. The CDR3 loop reads CASSRIGLAGTSYEQYF. The CDR3 DNA follows: TGTGCCAGCAGTCGAATCGGACTAGCGGGGACCTCCTACGAGCAGTACTTC.

The rearrangement links TRBV5-6 to TRBJ1-1, with 8 positions matching TRBD1. Germline CDR1 SGHDT, CDR2 YYEEEE. V lost 4 bases to trimming and J lost 11 bases; unmatched junction nucleotides: 13. The CDR3 has 14 residues. This chain's CDR3 is CASSPPGQENRAFF. CDR3 nucleotides: TGTGCCAGCAGCCCCCCGGGACAGGAAAATCGGGCTTTCTTT.